The sequence of this T cell receptor beta chain was determined in a study of shared clonotypes between healthy human individuals. Whole-study results and caveats: Sampling involved blood alone; tissue repertoires likely differ. Large depth notwithstanding, sorted-subset sequencing proved incomplete by rarefaction.

This clone came up once. The antigen is unknown. At the DNA level, this CDR3 is encoded by other sequences in the same sample as well. Assay: immunoSEQ multiplex PCR; the TCRdb copy retains only in-frame clones and omits some. The table lists 2 million to 2.5 million clones, 93% of them singletons, with about 0.39% in the top ten. The junction had 3 bases not matched to a gene; V was cut back by 5 bases and J by 4 bases. This CDR3 region has 14 residues. In germline, CDR1 is SGHTA, CDR2 FQGTGA. The chain links TRBV7-3 to TRBJ2-1, with 9 bases that match TRBD2. Sequencing input: naive CD4+ T cells from PBMCs. The subset is: CD45RA+ positively selected. The TCR comes from a man younger than 30 in good health. Some clones in this sample may be carry-over from other donors' samples. This CDR3 reads CASSTSGSYNEQFF. The CDR3 coding sequence is TGTGCCAGCAGCACTAGCGGGTCATACAATGAGCAGTTCTTC.